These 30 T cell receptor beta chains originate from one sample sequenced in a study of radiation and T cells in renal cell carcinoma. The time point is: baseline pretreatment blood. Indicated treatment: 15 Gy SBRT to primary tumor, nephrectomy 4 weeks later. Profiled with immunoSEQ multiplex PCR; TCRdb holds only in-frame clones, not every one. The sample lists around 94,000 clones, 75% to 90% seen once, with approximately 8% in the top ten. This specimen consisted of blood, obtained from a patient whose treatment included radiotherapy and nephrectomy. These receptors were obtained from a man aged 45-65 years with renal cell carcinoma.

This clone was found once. The CDR3 coding sequence is TGTGCCAGCAGTAACCCGGGACAGGGGGCAGAGACCCAGTACTTC. Translating gives CASSNPGQGAETQYF. The chain joins TRBV2 to TRBJ2-5; 12 positions match TRBD1. After removal of 5 bases from V and 4 bases from J, the junction contained 5 bases not matched to a gene. Germline-derived CDR1 and CDR2 are SNHLY and FYNNEI. The length of the CDR3 is 15 residues.

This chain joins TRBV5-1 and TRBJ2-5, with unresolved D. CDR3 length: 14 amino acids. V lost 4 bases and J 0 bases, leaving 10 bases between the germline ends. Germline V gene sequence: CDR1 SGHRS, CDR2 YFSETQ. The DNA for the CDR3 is TGCGCCAGCAGCATTCAACAGAACCAAGAGACCCAGTACTTC. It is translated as CASSIQQNQETQYF.

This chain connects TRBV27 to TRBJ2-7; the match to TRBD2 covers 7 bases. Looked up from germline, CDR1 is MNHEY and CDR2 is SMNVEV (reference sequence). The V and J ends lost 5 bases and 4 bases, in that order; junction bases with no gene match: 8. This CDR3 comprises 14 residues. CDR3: CASSPRWGGYEQYF. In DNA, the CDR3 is TGTGCCAGCAGTCCTAGGTGGGGGGGGTACGAGCAGTACTTC.

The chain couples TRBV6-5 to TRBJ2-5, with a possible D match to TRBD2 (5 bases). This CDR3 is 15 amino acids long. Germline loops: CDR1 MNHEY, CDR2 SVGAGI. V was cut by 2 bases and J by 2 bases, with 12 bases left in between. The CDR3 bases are TGTGCCAGCAGTTACCAGGCGGGTTTACAAGAGACCCAGTACTTC. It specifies CASSYQAGLQETQYF.

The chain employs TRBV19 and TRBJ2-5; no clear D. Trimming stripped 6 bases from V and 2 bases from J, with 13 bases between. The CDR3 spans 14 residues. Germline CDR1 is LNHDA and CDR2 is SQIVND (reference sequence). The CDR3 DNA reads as TGTGCCAGTAGCACCGGAAGCATACAAGAGACCCAGTACTTC. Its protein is CASSTGSIQETQYF.

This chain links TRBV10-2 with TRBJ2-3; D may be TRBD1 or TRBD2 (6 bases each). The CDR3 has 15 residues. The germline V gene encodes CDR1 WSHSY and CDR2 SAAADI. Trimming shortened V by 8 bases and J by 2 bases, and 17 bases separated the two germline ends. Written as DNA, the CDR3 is TGCGCCAGCCACGATTGGGGGGCGTCCACAGATACGCAGTATTTT. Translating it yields CASHDWGASTDTQYF.

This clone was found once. CDR3 sequence (DNA): TGTGCCGCCACCCCATCGAAGGGGGTGAACACTGAAGCTTTCTTT. Translation: CAATPSKGVNTEAFF. The V call is TRBV28, the J call TRBJ1-1, with D possibly matching TRBD1 (6 bases). There are 15 residues in the CDR3. Trimming left V 11 bases short and J 0 bases short, with 19 bases between. Germline-derived CDR1 and CDR2 are MDHEN and SYDVKM. Based on the CDR3 plus reference TRBV28 and TRBJ1-1, the full variable domain is DVKVTQSSRYLVKRTGEKVFLECVQDMDHENMFWYRQDPGLGLRLIYFSYDVKMKEKGDIPEGYSVSREKKERFSLILESASTNQTSMYLCAATPSKGVNTEAFFGQGTRLTVV.

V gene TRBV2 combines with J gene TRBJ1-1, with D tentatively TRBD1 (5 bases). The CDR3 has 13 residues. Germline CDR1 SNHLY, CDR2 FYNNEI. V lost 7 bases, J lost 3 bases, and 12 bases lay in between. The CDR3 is CASIFRGDTEAFF. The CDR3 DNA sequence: TGTGCCAGCATTTTCCGGGGGGACACTGAAGCTTTCTTT.

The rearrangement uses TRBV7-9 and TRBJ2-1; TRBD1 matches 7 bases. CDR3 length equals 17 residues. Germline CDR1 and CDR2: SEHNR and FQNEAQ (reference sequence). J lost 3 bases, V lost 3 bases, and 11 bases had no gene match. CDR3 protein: CASSFILGTAVYNEQFF. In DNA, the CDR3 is TGTGCCAGCAGCTTTATACTCGGGACAGCAGTCTACAATGAGCAGTTCTTC.

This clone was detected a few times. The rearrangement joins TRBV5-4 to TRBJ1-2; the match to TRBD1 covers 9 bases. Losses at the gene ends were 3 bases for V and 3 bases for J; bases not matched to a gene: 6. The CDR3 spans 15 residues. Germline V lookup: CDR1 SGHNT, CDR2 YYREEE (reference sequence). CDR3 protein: CASSSRDRDDYGYTF. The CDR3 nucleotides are TGTGCCAGCAGCTCCCGGGACAGGGACGACTATGGCTACACCTTC.

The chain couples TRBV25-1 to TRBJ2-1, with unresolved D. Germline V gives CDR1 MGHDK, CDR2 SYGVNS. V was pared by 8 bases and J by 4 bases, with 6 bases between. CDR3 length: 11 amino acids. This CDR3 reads CASRGYNEQFF. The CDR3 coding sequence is TGTGCCAGCCGAGGATACAATGAGCAGTTCTTC.

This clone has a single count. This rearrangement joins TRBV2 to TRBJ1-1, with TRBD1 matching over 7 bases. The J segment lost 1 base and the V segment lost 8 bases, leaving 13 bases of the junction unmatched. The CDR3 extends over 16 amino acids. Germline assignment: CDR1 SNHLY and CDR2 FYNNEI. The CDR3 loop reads CASVSQGGFPNTEAFF. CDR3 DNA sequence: TGTGCCAGCGTGTCTCAGGGGGGCTTCCCGAACACTGAAGCTTTCTTT.

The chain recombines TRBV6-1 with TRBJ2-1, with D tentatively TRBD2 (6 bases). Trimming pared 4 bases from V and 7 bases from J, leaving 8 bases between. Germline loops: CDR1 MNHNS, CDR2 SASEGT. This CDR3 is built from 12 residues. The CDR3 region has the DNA TGTGCCAGCAGTGTGGAGGGGAATGAGCAGTTCTTC. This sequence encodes CASSVEGNEQFF.

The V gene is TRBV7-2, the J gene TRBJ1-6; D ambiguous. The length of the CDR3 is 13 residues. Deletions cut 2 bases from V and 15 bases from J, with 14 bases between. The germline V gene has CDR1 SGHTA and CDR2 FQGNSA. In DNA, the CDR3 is TGTGCCAGCAGCTTACAAGAAGTTGAAGTCCTCCACTTT. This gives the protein CASSLQEVEVLHF.

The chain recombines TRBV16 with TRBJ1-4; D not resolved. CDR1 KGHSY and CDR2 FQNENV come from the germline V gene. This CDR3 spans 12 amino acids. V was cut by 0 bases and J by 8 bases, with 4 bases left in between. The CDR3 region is CASSQSQEKLFF. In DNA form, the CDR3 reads TGTGCCAGCAGCCAATCGCAGGAAAAACTGTTTTTT. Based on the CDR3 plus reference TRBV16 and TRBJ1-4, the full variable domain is GEEVAQTPKHLVRGEGQKAKLYCAPIKGHSYVFWYQQVLKNEFKFLISFQNENVFDETGMPKERFSAKCLPNSPCSLEIQATKLEDSAVYFCASSQSQEKLFFGSGTQLSVL.

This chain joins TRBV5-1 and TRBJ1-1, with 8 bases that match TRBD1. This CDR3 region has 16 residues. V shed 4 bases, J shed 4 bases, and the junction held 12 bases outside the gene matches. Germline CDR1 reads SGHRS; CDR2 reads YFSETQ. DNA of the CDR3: TGCGCCAGCAGCCCCCTTTCCCAGGGGGCGGGCACTGAAGCTTTCTTT. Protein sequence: CASSPLSQGAGTEAFF.

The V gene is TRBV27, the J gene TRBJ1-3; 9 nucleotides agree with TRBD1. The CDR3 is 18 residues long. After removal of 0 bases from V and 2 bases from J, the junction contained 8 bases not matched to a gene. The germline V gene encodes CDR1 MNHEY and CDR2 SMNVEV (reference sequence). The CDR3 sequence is CASSLSGQGRLAGNTIYF. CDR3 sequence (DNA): TGTGCCAGCAGTTTATCGGGACAGGGTCGACTCGCTGGAAACACCATATATTTT.

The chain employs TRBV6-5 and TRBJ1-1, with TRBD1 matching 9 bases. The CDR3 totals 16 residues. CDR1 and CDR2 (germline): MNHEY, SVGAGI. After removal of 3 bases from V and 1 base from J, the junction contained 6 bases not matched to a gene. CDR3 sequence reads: CASSYSGQGPNTEAFF. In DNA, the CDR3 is TGTGCCAGCAGTTATTCGGGACAGGGTCCGAACACTGAAGCTTTCTTT.

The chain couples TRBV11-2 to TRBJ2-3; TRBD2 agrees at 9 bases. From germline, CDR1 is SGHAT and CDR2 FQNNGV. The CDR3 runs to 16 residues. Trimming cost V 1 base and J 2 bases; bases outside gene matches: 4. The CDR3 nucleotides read TGTGCCAGCAGCTTAGCGGCTAGCGGGAACACAGATACGCAGTATTTT. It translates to CASSLAASGNTDTQYF.

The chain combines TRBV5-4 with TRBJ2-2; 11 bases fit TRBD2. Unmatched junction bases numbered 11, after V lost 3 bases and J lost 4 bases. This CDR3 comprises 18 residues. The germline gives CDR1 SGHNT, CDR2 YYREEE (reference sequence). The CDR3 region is CASSSTLSGTSGTGELFF. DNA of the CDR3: TGTGCCAGCAGCTCTACACTATCCGGGACTAGCGGCACCGGGGAGCTGTTTTTT.

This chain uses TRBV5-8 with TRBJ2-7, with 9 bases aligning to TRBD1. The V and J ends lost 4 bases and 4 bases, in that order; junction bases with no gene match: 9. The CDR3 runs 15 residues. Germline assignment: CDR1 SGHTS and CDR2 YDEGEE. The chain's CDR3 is CASSAHGTGQYEQYF. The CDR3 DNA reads TGTGCCAGCAGCGCCCACGGGACAGGGCAATACGAGCAGTACTTC.

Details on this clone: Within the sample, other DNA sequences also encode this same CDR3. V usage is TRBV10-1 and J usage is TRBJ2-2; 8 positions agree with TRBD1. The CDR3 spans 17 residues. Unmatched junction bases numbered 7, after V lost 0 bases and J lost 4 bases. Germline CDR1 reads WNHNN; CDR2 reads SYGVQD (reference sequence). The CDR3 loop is CASSESMRQGRTGELFF. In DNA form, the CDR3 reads TGCGCCAGCAGTGAGTCTATGAGACAGGGGCGCACCGGGGAGCTGTTTTTT.

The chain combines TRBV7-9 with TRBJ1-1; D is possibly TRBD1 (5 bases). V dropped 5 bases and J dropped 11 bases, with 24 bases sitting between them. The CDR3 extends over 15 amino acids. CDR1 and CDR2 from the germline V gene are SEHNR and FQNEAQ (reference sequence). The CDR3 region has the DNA TGTGCCAGCAGCCCAACCGGGGCATCACGCGGACGGGCTTTCTTT. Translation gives CASSPTGASRGRAFF.

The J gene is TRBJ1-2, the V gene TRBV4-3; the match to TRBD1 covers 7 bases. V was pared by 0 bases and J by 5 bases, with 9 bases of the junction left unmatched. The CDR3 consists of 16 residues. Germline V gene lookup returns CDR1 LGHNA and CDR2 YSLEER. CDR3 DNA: TGCGCCAGCAGCCAAGAAAGACAGGGCCTAGGATATGGCTACACCTTC. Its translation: CASSQERQGLGYGYTF.

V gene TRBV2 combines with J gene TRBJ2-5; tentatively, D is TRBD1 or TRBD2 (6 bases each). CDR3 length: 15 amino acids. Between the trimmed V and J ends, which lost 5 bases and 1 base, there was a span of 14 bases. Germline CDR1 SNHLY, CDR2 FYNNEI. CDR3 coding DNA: TGTGCCAGCAGTCCTCTAACGGGGGCCCAAGAGACCCAGTACTTC. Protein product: CASSPLTGAQETQYF.

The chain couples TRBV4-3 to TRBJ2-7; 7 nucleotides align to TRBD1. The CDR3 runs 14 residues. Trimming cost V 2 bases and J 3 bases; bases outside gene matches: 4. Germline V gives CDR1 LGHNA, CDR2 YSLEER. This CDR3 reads CASSQHRGFYEQYF. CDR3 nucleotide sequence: TGCGCCAGCAGCCAACACAGGGGATTCTACGAGCAGTACTTC.

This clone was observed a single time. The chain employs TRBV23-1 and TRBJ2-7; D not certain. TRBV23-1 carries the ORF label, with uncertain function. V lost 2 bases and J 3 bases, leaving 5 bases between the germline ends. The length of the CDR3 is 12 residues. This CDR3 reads CASSQGNYEQYF. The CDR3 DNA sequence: TGCGCCAGCAGTCAAGGGAACTACGAGCAGTACTTC.

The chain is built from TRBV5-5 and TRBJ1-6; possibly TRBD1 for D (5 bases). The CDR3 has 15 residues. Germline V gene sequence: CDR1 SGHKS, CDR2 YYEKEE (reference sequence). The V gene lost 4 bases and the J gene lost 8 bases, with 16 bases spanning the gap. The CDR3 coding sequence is TGTGCCAGCAGCCCGTCGACAGCCACCTATTCACCCCTCCACTTT. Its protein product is CASSPSTATYSPLHF.

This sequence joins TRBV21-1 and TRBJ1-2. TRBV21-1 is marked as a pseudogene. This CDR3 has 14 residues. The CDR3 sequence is CASSKDRGGYGYTF. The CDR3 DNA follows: TGTGCCAGCAGCAAAGATAGAGGCGGGTATGGCTACACCTTC.

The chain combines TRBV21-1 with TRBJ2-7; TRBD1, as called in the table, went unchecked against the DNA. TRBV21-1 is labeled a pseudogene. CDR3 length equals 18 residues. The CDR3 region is CASKGAPKGGTGGYEQYF. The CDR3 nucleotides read TGTGCCAGCAAGGGGGCCCCGAAAGGGGGGACAGGGGGATACGAGCAGTACTTC.